This TCR beta chain was captured in a study of shared clonotypes between healthy human individuals. Authors' analysis steps: Owing to the provision of junction-only sequences devoid of quality scores by immunoSEQ, filtering differed. Profiled with immunoSEQ multiplex PCR; TCRdb holds only in-frame clones, not every one. That table is the source of V, J and clone size, and D and trimming were worked out from the DNA. This table holds about 580,000 clones, about 98% found once. General study points: Even with large depth, rarefaction showed that sorted-subset sequencing was incomplete. An anticipated effect of sequencing depth on clonotype sharing among donors was recognized.

With regard to this clone: Its cognate antigen is unknown.

The length of the CDR3 is 19 residues. J lost 5 bases, V lost 2 bases, and 18 bases had no gene match. CDR1 is MGHRA, CDR2 YSYEKL, per germline. The naive CD8 subset, CD45RO-negative cells positively selected for CCR7, excluded terminally differentiated effector memory CD45RA+ cells. The V call is TRBV4-1, the J call TRBJ1-1, with 9 bases lining up with TRBD1. What was sequenced was naive CD8+ T cells sorted from blood. This receptor was taken from a young man in good health. CDR3 region: CASSQLIPGQGLYGTEAFF. The CDR3 DNA is TGCGCCAGCAGCCAACTAATACCGGGACAGGGCCTTTACGGGACTGAAGCTTTCTTT.